The clone carrying this T cell receptor beta chain was counted a few times. Individually, cDNA molecules had unique molecular identifiers attached to them. MiXCR, applied by TCRdb to the 5' RACE reads, yields one record per CDR3 protein. There are 84,000 or so distinct CDR3 sequences in the sample; around 14% occur only once, and about a tenth lies in the top ten. Germline loops: CDR1 SQVTM, CDR2 ANQGSEA. The CDR3 contains 13 residues. The trim removed 6 bases at V and 9 bases at J, leaving 10 bases unmatched. The source of the sample is a study of early T cells in non-severe SARS-CoV-2 infection. Study context: Sequencing input comprised bulk RNA from unsorted whole blood; chain pairing was not available.

The material sequenced was whole blood. This clonotype was sampled from an adult who was a healthcare worker with PCR-confirmed SARS-CoV-2 infection or an uninfected control (not recorded which). V usage is TRBV29-1 and J usage is TRBJ2-7, with 11 bases matching TRBD1. CDR3 residues: CSVKGQGALGQYF. CDR3 nucleotide sequence: TGCAGCGTGAAAGGACAGGGGGCTCTCGGGCAGTACTTC.